Listed below are T cell receptor beta chains from one sample, sequenced in a study of molecular identifiers for immune sequencing clone quantification. TCRdb redid the calling of the PCR reads with MiXCR, one entry per CDR3 protein. The repertoire holds around 460,000 distinct CDR3 sequences, with over 20% as singletons. The sample taken for sequencing was naive CD8+ T cells from blood, with Jurkat cell RNA spiked in. These receptors were obtained from a human donor in good health. Some libraries in this study had Jurkat cell RNA spiked in. CDR3s leave out the opening cysteine and the closing phenylalanine or tryptophan. Size is stated for part of the rows, as once, few or many counts, or as a class when the clone is expanded.

>TRBV7-2|TRBJ2-3|many
ASSSTTGAADTQY
>TRBV10-3|TRBJ2-1|-
AISESSYNEQS
>TRBV7-9|TRBJ2-7|many
ASSLAEKRGGREQY
>TRBV7-2|TRBJ2-3|many
ASSLARWSTDTQY
>TRBV6-1|TRBJ1-1|-
ASRQELYTEAF
>TRBV13|TRBJ1-6|once
ASRDGGTGNSPLH
>TRBV10-3|TRBJ2-7|-
AISGEQRIYEQY
>TRBV6-5|TRBJ2-7|-
ASSYFQGGEQY
>TRBV19|TRBJ1-1|-
ASSTGQDTEAF
>TRBV29-1|TRBJ2-7|-
GVVQTGFYEQY
>TRBV9|TRBJ2-3|many
ASSVEGVTDTQY
>TRBV18|TRBJ2-7|-
VSSPRDTVSTYEQY
>TRBV9|TRBJ2-2|many
ASSPLLSGELF
>TRBV19|TRBJ2-3|many
ASSIFLGTDTQY
>TRBV4-3|TRBJ2-3|once
TSSQATGTDTQY
>TRBV4-1|TRBJ2-7|-
ASSQGSGSSGYEQY
>TRBV6-6|TRBJ2-2|-
ASSLPGGRNTGELF
>TRBV4-3|TRBJ2-3|many
ASSPNRRSGGADTQY
>TRBV27|TRBJ2-2|many
ASSLLTGELF
>TRBV10-1|TRBJ2-7|-
ASSESGDTDEQY
>TRBV6-5|TRBJ2-5|-
ASSIGLAGPVQEAQY
>TRBV5-4|TRBJ2-5|-
ASSGGLADQETQY
>TRBV5-6|TRBJ2-7|-
ASSLWGVVSQSSYEQY
>TRBV20-1|TRBJ1-1|many
SAYITDRAKNRNTEAF
>TRBV23-1|TRBJ2-1|-
ASRPHRGLWGEQF
>TRBV19|TRBJ2-1|few
ASSITAGGVNEQF
>TRBV5-5|TRBJ1-1|many
ASSQTGDTEAF
>TRBV6-5|TRBJ1-4|few
ASGENEKLF
>TRBV7-6|TRBJ2-3|many
ASSPMFLDMKDTQY
>TRBV12-3/TRBV12-4|TRBJ2-3|-
ASTTHTDTQY
>TRBV27|TRBJ2-1|few
ASSISGQGAYHEQF
>TRBV7-2|TRBJ2-5|-
ASREATTVQETQY
>TRBV3-1|TRBJ2-6|-
ASSQLFPGANVLT
>TRBV29-1|TRBJ2-5|many
SVEGRELGETQY
>TRBV29-1|TRBJ2-7|many
SVEWGWTGRSEQY
>TRBV12-3/TRBV12-4|TRBJ2-3|-
ASSLVGVTSTGTQY
>TRBV2|TRBJ1-2|few
ASSGTGGYYGYT